The 6 T cell receptor beta chains below come from one sample, sequenced in a study of graft-versus-host responses after intestinal transplantation. Which antigens these TCRs recognize remains unknown. The repertoire was sequenced with immunoSEQ multiplex PCR; TCRdb's copy has only in-frame clones and lacks some. The sample records 70,000 or so clones, approximately 80% being singletons. The sequencing here drew on unstimulated CD4+ T cells sorted from spleen or lymph node cells, taken before transplant. These receptors were obtained from a human donor who was the organ donor for an intestinal transplant.

V usage is TRBV19 and J usage is TRBJ1-1; D is unclear. Germline V gene data show CDR1 as LNHDA and CDR2 as SQIVND (reference sequence). The CDR3 is made up of 13 amino acids. V lost 4 bases and J lost 0, with 6 bases in between. The CDR3 nucleotides are TGTGCCAGTAGTACGGGGATGAACACTGAAGCTTTCTTT. Translated: CASSTGMNTEAFF.

V gene TRBV5-4 combines with J gene TRBJ2-5; 9 bases align to TRBD2. With V trimmed by 4 bases and J by 3 bases, 10 bases remained unmatched. Looked up from germline, CDR1 is SGHNT and CDR2 is YYREEE (reference sequence). The CDR3 has 16 residues. The CDR3 DNA follows: TGTGCCAGCAGCAGGGAGTTTGCGGGGGGGAAAGAGACCCAGTACTTC. Protein sequence: CASSREFAGGKETQYF.

J is TRBJ1-5 and V is TRBV4-1; D may be TRBD1 (5 bases). This CDR3 comprises 15 residues. V was cut by 3 bases and J by 4 bases, with 13 bases left in between. Germline CDR1 is MGHRA and CDR2 is YSYEKL. CDR3 DNA sequence: TGCGCCAGCAGCCATGATCAGGGTTCGAATCAGCCCCAGCATTTT. Its translation: CASSHDQGSNQPQHF.

The chain couples TRBV11-2 to TRBJ1-1; TRBD1 agrees at 9 bases. The CDR3 extends over 13 amino acids. Germline trimming cut 4 bases from V and 8 bases from J; bases unmatched to any gene: 5. From germline, CDR1 is SGHAT and CDR2 FQNNGV. This CDR3 is CASSSRGTGEAFF. DNA for the CDR3: TGTGCCAGCAGCTCCCGGGGGACAGGGGAAGCTTTCTTT.

The rearrangement joins TRBV6-5 to TRBJ1-1; 8 bases match TRBD1. Germline assignment: CDR1 MNHEY and CDR2 SVGAGI. The J segment lost 7 bases and the V segment lost 6 bases, leaving 13 bases of the junction unmatched. This CDR3 is 15 amino acids long. The CDR3 DNA reads as TGTGCCAGCAGCCCCCAGGGACAGGTGTTAAGTGAAGCTTTCTTT. It specifies CASSPQGQVLSEAFF.

This clone was counted once. The genes are TRBV6-1 and TRBJ2-5; 8 bases match TRBD2. With V trimmed by 6 bases and J by 5 bases, 8 bases remained unmatched. CDR3 length: 14 amino acids. The germline gives CDR1 MNHNS, CDR2 SASEGT. The CDR3 loop is CASRSRGGPETQYF. For the CDR3, the DNA is TGTGCCAGCAGGTCACGGGGGGGCCCGGAGACCCAGTACTTC.